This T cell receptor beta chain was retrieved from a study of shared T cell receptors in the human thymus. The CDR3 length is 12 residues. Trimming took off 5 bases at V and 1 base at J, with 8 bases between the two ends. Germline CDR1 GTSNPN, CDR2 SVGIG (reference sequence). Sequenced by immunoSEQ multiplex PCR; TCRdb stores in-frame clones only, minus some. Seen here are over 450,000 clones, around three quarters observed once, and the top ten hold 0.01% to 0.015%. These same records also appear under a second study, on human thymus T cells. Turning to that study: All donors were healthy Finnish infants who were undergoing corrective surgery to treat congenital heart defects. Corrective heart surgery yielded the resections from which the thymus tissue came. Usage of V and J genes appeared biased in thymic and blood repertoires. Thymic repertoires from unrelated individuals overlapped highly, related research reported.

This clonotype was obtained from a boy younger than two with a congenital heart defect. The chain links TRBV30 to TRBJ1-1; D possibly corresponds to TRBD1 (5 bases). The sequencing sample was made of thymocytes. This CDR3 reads CAWWTPNTEAFF. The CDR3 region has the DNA TGTGCCTGGTGGACACCGAACACTGAAGCTTTCTTT. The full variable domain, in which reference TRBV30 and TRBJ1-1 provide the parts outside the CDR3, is SQTIHQWPATLVQPVGSPLSLECTVEGTSNPNLYWYRQAAGRGLQLLFYSVGIGQISSEVPQNLSASRPQDRQFILSSKKLLLSDSGFYLCAWWTPNTEAFFGQGTRLTVV.